The source of this T cell receptor beta chain is a study of shared clonotypes between healthy human individuals. Study conclusions and caveats: Incomplete sequencing of sorted subsets was indicated by rarefaction despite large depth. Limited genetic and exposure-history diversity came from having few donors.

V lost 3 bases, J lost 1 base, and 9 bases lay in between. The CDR3 is 14 amino acids. Germline V gene sequence: CDR1 SGHAT, CDR2 FQNNGV. Naive CD8 cells were CD45RO-negative, positively selected for CCR7, excluding terminally differentiated effector memory CD45RA+ cells. Comments on this clone: What it binds is unknown.

Measured with immunoSEQ multiplex PCR; TCRdb has only the in-frame clones, and not every one. The table has more than 2 million clones, about 95% seen once; the top ten hold 1% to 1.3%. The source material was naive CD8+ T cells sorted from blood. The sequence was obtained from a man younger than 35 in good health. The genes are TRBV11-2 and TRBJ1-1; D ambiguous. Here the CDR3 reads CASSFTPTNTEAFF. CDR3 nucleotide sequence: TGTGCCAGCAGCTTTACCCCAACGAACACTGAAGCTTTCTTT.